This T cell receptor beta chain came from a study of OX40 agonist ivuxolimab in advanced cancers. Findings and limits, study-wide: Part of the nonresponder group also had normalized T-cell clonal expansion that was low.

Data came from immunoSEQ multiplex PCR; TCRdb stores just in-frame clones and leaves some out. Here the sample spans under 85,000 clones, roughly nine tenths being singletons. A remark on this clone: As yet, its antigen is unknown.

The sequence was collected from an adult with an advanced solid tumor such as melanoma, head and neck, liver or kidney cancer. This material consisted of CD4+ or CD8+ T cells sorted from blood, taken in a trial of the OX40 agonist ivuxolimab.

CDR3 loop: CASSLRDEQFF. Here the CDR3 DNA reads TGCGCCAGCAGCTTGAGGGATGAGCAGTTCTTC. The J gene is TRBJ2-1, the V gene TRBV5-1, with D unclear. CDR3 length: 11 residues. V lost 1 base and J 8 bases, leaving 4 bases between the germline ends. Germline CDR1 reads SGHRS; CDR2 reads YFSETQ. Full variable domain (missing parts from reference TRBV5-1 and TRBJ2-1): KAGVTQTPRYLIKTRGQQVTLSCSPISGHRSVSWYQQTPGQGLQFLFEYFSETQRNKGNFPGRFSGRQFSNSRSEMNVSTLELGDSALYLCASSLRDEQFFGPGTRLTVL.